The present TCR beta chain was sequenced within a study of blood T cell repertoires in COVID-19. About the research overall: COVID-19 samples from acute and convalescent phases originated in the United States, Italy and Spain.

Across 20 to 25 US areas, participants ranged in age from about 18 to 100 years. The CDR3 totals 12 residues. Germline trimming cut 1 base from V and 6 bases from J; bases unmatched to any gene: 0. The V gene's germline CDR1 is SQVTM and CDR2 ANQGSEA. In the original workflow: For nucleated cells, counts were estimated from reference gene primer amplification. Libraries were prepared by immunoSEQ multiplex PCR; TCRdb keeps only in-frame clonotypes and omits some of them. From that table come the V and J calls and clone size; the DNA was used to work out D and trimming. The sample yields 200,000 to 300,000 clones, 86% seen once.

The sample taken for sequencing was PBMCs or T cells enriched from blood (not recorded which). This chain links TRBV29-1 with TRBJ1-1, with 9 bases identical to TRBD1. This clonotype was obtained from a young woman who had recovered from COVID-19. CDR3 sequence: CSVEGDRAEAFF. CDR3 nucleotide sequence: TGCAGCGTTGAAGGGGACAGGGCTGAAGCTTTCTTT.